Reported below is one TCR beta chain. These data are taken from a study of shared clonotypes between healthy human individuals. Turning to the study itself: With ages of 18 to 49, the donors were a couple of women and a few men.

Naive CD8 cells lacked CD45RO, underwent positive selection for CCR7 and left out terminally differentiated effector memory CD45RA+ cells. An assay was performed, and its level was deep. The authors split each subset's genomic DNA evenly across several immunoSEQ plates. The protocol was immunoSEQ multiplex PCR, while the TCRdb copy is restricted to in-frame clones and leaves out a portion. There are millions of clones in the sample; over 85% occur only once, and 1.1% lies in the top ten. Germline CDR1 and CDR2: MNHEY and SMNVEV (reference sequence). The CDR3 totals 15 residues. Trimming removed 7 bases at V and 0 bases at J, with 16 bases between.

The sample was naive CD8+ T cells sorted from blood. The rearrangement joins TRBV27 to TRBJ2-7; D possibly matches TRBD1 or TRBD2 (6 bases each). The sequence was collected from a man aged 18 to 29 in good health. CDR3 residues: CASTLLGGASYEQYF. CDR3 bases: TGTGCCAGCACCCTCCTGGGGGGCGCCTCCTACGAGCAGTACTTC.